This TCR beta chain was retrieved from a study of T-cell reconstitution after alpha-beta-depleted transplantation in children. Whole-study findings and limits: A year had passed since transplant, and T-cell counts and diversity by then came mostly from newly produced T cells. About two months after transplant, alpha-beta T cells reportedly came from several hundred expanded graft clones. Recipient T cells and thymic progenitors that survived were the source of the high TCRbeta diversity seen at day 60 in some patients.

This sample's TCRbeta library carried unique molecular identifier barcodes. TCRdb fed the PCR reads into MiXCR, producing one record per CDR3 protein. The repertoire holds about 980,000 distinct CDR3 sequences, with about 26% as singletons. This clonotype has just a few counts. Its target is unknown. The sample consisted of PBMCs, mostly from graft donor cells, taken 360 days after TCRalphabeta/CD19-depleted stem cell transplant. The sequence derives from a boy less than two years old who had a stem cell transplant for SCID, so the T cells may come from the graft donor.

CDR3 bases: TGCGCCAGCAGCCCTCCACAGGGTCCTAACACCGGGGAGCTGTTTTTT. It encodes CASSPPQGPNTGELFF. The gene calls are TRBV5-1 and TRBJ2-2; the D gene is possibly TRBD1 (6 bases). V lost 4 bases, J lost 2 bases, and 15 bases lay in between. Germline-derived CDR1 and CDR2 are SGHRS and YFSETQ. The CDR3 has 16 amino acids.